The clone carrying this T cell receptor (beta chain) was picked up a small number of times. The entry originates in a study of blood T cell repertoires in COVID-19. Study-level background: Acute and convalescent COVID-19 specimens originated in the United States, Italy and Spain.

Methods used by the authors: Counts of nucleated cells, estimated from reference gene primer amplification, were obtained. TCRdb's copy holds only in-frame clones and misses some; the assay was immunoSEQ multiplex PCR. V and J calls and clone size are given by that table; D and trimming were obtained from the DNA. The table includes 60,000 or so clones, around nine tenths detected once. CDR1 and CDR2 from the germline V gene are LGHNA and YSLEER. The CDR3 has 15 amino acids. The V end was cut by 2 bases, the J end by 7 bases, with 14 bases between. The sample taken for sequencing was peripheral blood. The sequence came from a woman in her sixties or seventies with active COVID-19. This sequence joins TRBV4-3 and TRBJ1-4, with D maybe TRBD1 (6 bases). Here the CDR3 reads CASSQNRDFPEKLFF. The CDR3 DNA sequence: TGCGCCAGCAGCCAAAACAGGGATTTCCCTGAAAAACTGTTTTTT.